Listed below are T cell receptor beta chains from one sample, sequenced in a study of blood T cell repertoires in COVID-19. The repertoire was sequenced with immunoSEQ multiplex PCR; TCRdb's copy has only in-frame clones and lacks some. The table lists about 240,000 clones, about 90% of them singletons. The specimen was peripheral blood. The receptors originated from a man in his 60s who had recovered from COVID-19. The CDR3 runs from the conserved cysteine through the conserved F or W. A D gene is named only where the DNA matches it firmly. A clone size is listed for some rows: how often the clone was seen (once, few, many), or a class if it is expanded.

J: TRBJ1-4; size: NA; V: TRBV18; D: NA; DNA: TGTGCCAGCTCACGACCTAGGAGTGAAAAACTGTTTTTT; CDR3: CASSRPRSEKLFF
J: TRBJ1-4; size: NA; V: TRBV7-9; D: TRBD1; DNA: TGTGCCAGCAGCCAACAGGGGGCGAATGAAAAACTGTTTTTT; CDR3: CASSQQGANEKLFF
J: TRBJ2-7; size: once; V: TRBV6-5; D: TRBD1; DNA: TGTGCCAGCAGTTACTCAGGACAGGGGCCCTACGAGCAGTACTTC; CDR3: CASSYSGQGPYEQYF
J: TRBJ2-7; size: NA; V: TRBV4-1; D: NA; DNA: TGCGCCAGCAGCCAAGATCAGGCCACCTACTACGAGCAGTACTTC; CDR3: CASSQDQATYYEQYF
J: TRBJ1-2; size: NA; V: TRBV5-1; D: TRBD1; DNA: TGCGCCAGCAGCTTGTACGGACAGGGGTATGGCTACACCTTC; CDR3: CASSLYGQGYGYTF
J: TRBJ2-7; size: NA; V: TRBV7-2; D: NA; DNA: TGTGCCAGCAGCTTTAGCGGATCCTACGAGCAGTACTTC; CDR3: CASSFSGSYEQYF
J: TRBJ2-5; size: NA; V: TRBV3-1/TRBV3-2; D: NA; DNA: TGTGCCAGCAGCCAATCAGGTTTCCAAGAGACCCAGTACTTC; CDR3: CASSQSGFQETQYF
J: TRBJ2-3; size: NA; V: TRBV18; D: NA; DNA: TGTGCCAGCTCACCCCTTGGAGGAGTGGCAGATACGCAGTATTTT; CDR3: CASSPLGGVADTQYF
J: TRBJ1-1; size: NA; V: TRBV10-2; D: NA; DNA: TGCGCCAGCATGAGGGAGGTAGCTTTCTTT; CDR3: CASMREVAFF
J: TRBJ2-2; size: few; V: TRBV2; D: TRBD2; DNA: TGTGCCAGCACCGGAGCGGGGGGCGGTGGGGAGCTGTTTTTT; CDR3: CASTGAGGGGELFF